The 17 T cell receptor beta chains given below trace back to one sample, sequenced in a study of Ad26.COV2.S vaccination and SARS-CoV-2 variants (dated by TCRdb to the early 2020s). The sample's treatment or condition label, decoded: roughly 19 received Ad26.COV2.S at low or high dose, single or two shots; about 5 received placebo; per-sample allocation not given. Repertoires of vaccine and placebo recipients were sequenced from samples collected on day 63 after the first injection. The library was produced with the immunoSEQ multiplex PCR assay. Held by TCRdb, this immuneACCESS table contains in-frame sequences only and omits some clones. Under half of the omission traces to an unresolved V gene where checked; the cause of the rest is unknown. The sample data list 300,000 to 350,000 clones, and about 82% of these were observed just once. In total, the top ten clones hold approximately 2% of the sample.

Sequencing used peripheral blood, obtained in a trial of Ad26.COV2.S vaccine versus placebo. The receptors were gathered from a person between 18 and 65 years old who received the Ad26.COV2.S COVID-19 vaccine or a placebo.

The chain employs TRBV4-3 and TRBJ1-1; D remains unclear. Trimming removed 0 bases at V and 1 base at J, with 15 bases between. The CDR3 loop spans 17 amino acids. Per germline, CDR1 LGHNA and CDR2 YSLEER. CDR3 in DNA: TGCGCCAGCAGCCAAGATCGGGGTTTAGGTGCGAACACTGAAGCTTTCTTT. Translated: CASSQDRGLGANTEAFF.

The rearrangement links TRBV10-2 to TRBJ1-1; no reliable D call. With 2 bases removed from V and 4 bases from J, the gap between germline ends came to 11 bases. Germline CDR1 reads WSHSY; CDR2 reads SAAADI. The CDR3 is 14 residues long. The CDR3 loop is CASSEGFQATEAFF. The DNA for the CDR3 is TGCGCCAGCAGTGAGGGCTTCCAGGCCACTGAAGCTTTCTTT.

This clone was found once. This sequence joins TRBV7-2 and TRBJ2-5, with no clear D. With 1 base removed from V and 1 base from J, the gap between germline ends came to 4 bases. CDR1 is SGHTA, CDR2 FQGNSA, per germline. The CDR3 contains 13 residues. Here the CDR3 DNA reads TGTGCCAGCAGCTTAGTCTCCCAAGAGACCCAGTACTTC. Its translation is CASSLVSQETQYF. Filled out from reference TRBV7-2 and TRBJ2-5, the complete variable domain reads GAGVSQSPSNKVTEKGKDVELRCDPISGHTALYWYRQSLGQGLEFLIYFQGNSAPDKSGLPSDRFSAERTGGSVSTLTIQRTQQEDSAVYLCASSLVSQETQYFGPGTRLLVL.

The CDR3 sequence is CASSNARTGSYEQYF. The CDR3 DNA sequence: TGTGCCAGTAGTAATGCGAGGACAGGGTCCTACGAGCAGTACTTC. This chain joins TRBV19 and TRBJ2-7, with 8 bases fitting TRBD1. This CDR3 is built from 15 residues. The junction had 6 bases not matched to a gene; V was cut back by 4 bases and J by 1 base. Germline assignment: CDR1 LNHDA and CDR2 SQIVND (reference sequence).

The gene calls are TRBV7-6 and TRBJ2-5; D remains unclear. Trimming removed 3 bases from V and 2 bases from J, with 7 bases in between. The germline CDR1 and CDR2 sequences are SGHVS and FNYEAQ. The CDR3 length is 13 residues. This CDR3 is CASSFARQETQYF. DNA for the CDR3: TGTGCCAGCAGCTTTGCAAGGCAAGAGACCCAGTACTTC.

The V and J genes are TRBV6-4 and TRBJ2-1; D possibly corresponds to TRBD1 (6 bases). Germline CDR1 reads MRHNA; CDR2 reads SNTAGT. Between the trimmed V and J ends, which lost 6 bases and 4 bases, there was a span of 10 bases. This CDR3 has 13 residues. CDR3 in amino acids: CASSLTGYNEQFF. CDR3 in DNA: TGTGCCAGCAGCTTAACAGGGTACAATGAGCAGTTCTTC.

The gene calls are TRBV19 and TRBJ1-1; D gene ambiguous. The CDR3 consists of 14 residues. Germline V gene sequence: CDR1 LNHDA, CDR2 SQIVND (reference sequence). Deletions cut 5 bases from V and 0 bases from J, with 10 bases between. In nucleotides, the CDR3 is TGTGCCAGTAGTGGAAGGACCATGAACACTGAAGCTTTCTTT. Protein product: CASSGRTMNTEAFF.

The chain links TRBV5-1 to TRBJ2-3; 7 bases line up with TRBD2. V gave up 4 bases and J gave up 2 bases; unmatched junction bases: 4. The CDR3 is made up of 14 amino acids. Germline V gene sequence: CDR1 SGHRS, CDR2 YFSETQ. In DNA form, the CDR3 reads TGCGCCAGCAGCCGCGGGGGTTCCACAGATACGCAGTATTTT. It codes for CASSRGGSTDTQYF.

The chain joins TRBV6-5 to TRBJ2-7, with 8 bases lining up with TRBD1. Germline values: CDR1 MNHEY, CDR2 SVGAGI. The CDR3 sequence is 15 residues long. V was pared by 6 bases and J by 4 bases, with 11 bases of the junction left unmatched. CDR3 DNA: TGTGCCAGCAGATCCCAGTGGACAGGGAGATACGAGCAGTACTTC. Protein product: CASRSQWTGRYEQYF.

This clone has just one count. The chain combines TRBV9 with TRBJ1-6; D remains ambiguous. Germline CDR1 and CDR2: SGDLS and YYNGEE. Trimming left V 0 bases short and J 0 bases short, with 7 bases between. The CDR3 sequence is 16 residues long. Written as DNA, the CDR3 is TGTGCCAGCAGCGTAGGAAGGAGCTCCTATAATTCACCCCTCCACTTT. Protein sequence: CASSVGRSSYNSPLHF.

The CDR3 DNA sequence: TGCGCCAGCAGCCAAGACGCCCAAGGGCGATATCAGCCCCAGCATTTT. Residues: CASSQDAQGRYQPQHF. The chain links TRBV4-3 to TRBJ1-5; D remains unclear. The V end was cut by 0 bases, the J end by 5 bases, with 14 bases between. Germline values: CDR1 LGHNA, CDR2 YSLEER. The CDR3 extends over 16 amino acids.

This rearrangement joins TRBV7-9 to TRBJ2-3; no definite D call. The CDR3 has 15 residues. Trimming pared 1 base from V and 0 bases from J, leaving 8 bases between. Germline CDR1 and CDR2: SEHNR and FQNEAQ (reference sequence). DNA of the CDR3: TGTGCCAGCAGCTTAGGGACGGTTAGCACAGATACGCAGTATTTT. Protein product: CASSLGTVSTDTQYF.

The CDR3 loop reads CASSRGVGANVLTF. The CDR3 DNA reads as TGTGCCAGCAGCAGGGGAGTTGGGGCCAACGTCCTGACTTTC. The chain links TRBV6-2 or TRBV6-3 to TRBJ2-6; D might be TRBD1 (6 bases). Trimming shortened V by 6 bases and J by 3 bases, and 9 bases separated the two germline ends. CDR3 size: 14 residues. Germline values: CDR1 MNHEY, CDR2 SVGEGT.

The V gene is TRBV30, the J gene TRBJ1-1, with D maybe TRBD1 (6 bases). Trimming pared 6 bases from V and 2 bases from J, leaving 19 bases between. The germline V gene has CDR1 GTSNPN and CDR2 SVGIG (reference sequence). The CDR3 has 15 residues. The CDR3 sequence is CACTPGVGINTEAFF. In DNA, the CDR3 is TGTGCCTGTACACCAGGGGTTGGAATCAACACTGAAGCTTTCTTT.

The CDR3 is CASSPASTGYTF. The CDR3 coding sequence is TGTGCCAGCTCACCAGCATCCACTGGCTACACCTTC. The chain has TRBV18 and TRBJ1-2; D is undetermined. Germline CDR1 reads KGHSH; CDR2 reads LQKENI. V lost 2 bases and J 7 bases, leaving 8 bases between the germline ends. The CDR3 contains 12 residues.

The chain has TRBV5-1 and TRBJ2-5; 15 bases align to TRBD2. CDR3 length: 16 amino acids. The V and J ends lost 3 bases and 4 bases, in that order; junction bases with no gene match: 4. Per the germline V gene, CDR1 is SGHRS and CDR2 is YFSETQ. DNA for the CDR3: TGCGCCAGCAGCTCGGGACTAGCGGGGGGATTAGAGACCCAGTACTTC. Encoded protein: CASSSGLAGGLETQYF. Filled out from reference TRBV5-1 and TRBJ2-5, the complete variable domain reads KAGVTQTPRYLIKTRGQQVTLSCSPISGHRSVSWYQQTPGQGLQFLFEYFSETQRNKGNFPGRFSGRQFSNSRSEMNVSTLELGDSALYLCASSSGLAGGLETQYFGPGTRLLVL.

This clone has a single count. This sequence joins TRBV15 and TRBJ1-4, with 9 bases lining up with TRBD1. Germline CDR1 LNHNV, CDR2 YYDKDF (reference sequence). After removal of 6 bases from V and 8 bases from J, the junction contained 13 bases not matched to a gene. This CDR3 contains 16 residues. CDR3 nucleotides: TGTGCCACCAGTCAGAGTGTAGGACAGGGGATAGAAAAACTGTTTTTT. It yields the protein CATSQSVGQGIEKLFF.